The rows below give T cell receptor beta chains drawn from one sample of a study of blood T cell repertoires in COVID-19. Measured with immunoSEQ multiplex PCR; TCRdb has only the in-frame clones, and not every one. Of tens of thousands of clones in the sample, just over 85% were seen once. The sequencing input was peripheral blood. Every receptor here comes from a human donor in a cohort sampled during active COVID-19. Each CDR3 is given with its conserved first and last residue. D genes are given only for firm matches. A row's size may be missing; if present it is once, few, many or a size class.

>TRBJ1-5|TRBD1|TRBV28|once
CASSRQGAHYQPQHF
TGTGCCAGCAGTCGACAGGGGGCGCACTATCAGCCCCAGCATTTT
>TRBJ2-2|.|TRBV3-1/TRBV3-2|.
CASSQAGRTGELFF
TGTGCCAGCAGCCAAGCGGGGAGAACCGGGGAGCTGTTTTTT
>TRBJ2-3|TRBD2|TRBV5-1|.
CASSLGSGGDTQYF
TGCGCCAGCAGCTTGGGTAGCGGGGGAGATACGCAGTATTTT
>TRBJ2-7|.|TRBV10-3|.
CAISESQGMGGAYEQYF
TGTGCCATCAGTGAGTCCCAAGGCATGGGGGGGGCTTACGAGCAGTACTTC
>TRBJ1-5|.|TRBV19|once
CASTPGARTANQPQHF
TGTGCCAGTACTCCGGGAGCTCGGACCGCTAATCAGCCCCAGCATTTT
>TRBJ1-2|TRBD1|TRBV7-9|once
CASSLGGQGGYGYTF
TGTGCCAGCAGCCTGGGGGGACAGGGTGGCTATGGCTACACCTTC
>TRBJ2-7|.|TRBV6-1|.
CASSEGGRAYEQYF
TGTGCCAGCAGTGAAGGCGGCAGGGCCTACGAGCAGTACTTC
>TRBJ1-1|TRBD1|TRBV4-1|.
CASSQRGDRANTEAFF
TGCGCCAGCAGCCAGCGAGGGGACAGAGCGAACACTGAAGCTTTCTTT
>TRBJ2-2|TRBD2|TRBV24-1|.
CATSDFASGRTGELFF
TGTGCCACCAGTGATTTTGCTAGCGGGAGAACCGGGGAGCTGTTTTTT
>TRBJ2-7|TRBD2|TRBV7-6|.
CASRESRTSGASEQYF
TGTGCCAGCAGGGAATCTAGGACTAGCGGGGCCAGCGAGCAGTACTTC
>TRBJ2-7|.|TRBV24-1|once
CATSPSITGSDEQYF
TGTGCCACCAGTCCGTCTATTACAGGGTCGGACGAGCAGTACTTC
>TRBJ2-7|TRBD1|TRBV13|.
CASSFRGTATPSYEQYF
TGTGCCAGCAGCTTTCGTGGGACAGCCACCCCTAGCTACGAGCAGTACTTC
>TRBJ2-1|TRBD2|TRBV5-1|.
CASSRTSVTNNEQFF
TGCGCCAGCAGCCGTACTAGCGTAACTAACAATGAGCAGTTCTTC
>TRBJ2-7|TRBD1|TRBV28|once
CASSFLGQGFSKQYF
TGTGCCAGCAGTTTTCTGGGACAGGGTTTTTCTAAGCAGTACTTC
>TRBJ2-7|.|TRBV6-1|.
CASSEHTNEQYF
TGTGCCAGCAGTGAACACACCAACGAGCAGTACTTC
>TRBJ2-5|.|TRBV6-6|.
CASRREATFQETQYF
TGTGCCAGCAGGAGGGAGGCTACCTTCCAAGAGACCCAGTACTTC
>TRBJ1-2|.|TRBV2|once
CASSEGPLAGLYGYTF
TGTGCCAGCAGTGAAGGCCCTTTGGCAGGGCTGTATGGCTACACCTTC
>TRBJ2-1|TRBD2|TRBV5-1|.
CASSQGLAGAYNEQFF
TGCGCCAGCAGCCAAGGACTAGCGGGAGCTTACAATGAGCAGTTCTTC
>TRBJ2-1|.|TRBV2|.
CASRGLRSGEQFF
TGTGCCAGCAGGGGACTCCGGTCGGGAGAGCAGTTCTTC
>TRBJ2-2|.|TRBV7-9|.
CASSLGSDYSEELFF
TGTGCCAGCAGCCTAGGAAGCGACTACTCCGAGGAGCTGTTTTTT
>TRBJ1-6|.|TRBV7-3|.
CASSLQTGVDSPLHF
TGTGCCAGCAGCTTGCAGACAGGTGTCGATTCACCCCTCCACTTT
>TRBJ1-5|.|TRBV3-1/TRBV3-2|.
CASSQRQGNGPQHF
TGTGCCAGCAGCCAAAGACAAGGAAACGGGCCCCAGCATTTT
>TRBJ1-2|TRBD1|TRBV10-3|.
CAIKGQDSGYTF
TGTGCCATCAAAGGACAGGATAGCGGCTACACCTTC
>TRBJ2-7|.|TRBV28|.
CASSLYADPPFYEQYF
TGTGCCAGCAGTTTATATGCAGATCCGCCCTTCTACGAGCAGTACTTC
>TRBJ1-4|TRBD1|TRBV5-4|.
CASSQGQGKEKLFF
TGTGCCAGCAGCCAGGGACAGGGGAAGGAAAAACTGTTTTTT
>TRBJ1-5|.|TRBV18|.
CASSRSIDSNQPQHF
TGTGCCAGCTCACGCTCGATAGATAGCAATCAGCCCCAGCATTTT
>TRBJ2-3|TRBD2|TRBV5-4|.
CASSLGRSGGNSDTQYF
TGTGCCAGCAGCTTGGGGCGGAGCGGGGGGAATTCAGATACGCAGTATTTT
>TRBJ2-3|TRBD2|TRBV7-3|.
CASSSYTSGKDTQYF
TGTGCCAGCAGCTCGTATACCAGCGGGAAGGATACGCAGTATTTT
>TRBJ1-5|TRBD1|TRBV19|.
CASSIQGQRNQPQHF
TGTGCCAGTAGTATACAGGGACAGAGAAATCAGCCCCAGCATTTT
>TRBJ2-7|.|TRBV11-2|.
CASSLAGGSYEQYF
TGTGCCAGCAGCTTAGCCGGGGGCTCCTACGAGCAGTACTTC
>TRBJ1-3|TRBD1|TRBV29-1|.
CSVEGGQGENTIYF
TGCAGCGTTGAAGGGGGACAGGGTGAAAACACCATATATTTT
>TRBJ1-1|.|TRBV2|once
CASSLGRRALSNTEAFF
TGTGCCAGCAGTCTTGGACGGCGGGCGCTCTCGAACACTGAAGCTTTCTTT
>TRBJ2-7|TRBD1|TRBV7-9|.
CASSLQGAQDEQYF
TGTGCCAGCAGCCTACAGGGGGCGCAAGACGAGCAGTACTTC
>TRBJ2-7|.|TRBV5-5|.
CASSLGTGYEQYF
TGTGCCAGCAGCTTGGGAACGGGTTACGAGCAGTACTTC
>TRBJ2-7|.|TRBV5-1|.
CASSPPEDLYEQYF
TGCGCCAGCAGCCCCCCGGAGGATCTGTACGAGCAGTACTTC
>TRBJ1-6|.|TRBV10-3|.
CAISDRINSPLHF
TGTGCCATCAGTGACAGAATTAATTCACCCCTCCACTTT
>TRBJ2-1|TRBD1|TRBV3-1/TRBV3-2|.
CASSRIDRGRSNEQFF
TGTGCCAGCAGCCGCATAGACAGGGGGCGTTCCAATGAGCAGTTCTTC
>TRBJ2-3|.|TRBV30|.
CAWSVGGGTDTQYF
TGTGCCTGGAGTGTAGGGGGAGGCACAGATACGCAGTATTTT
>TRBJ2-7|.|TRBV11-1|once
CASSLDTGNIHEQYF
TGTGCCAGCAGCTTAGACACAGGGAATATCCACGAGCAGTACTTC
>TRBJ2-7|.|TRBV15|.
CATSRDLAVGYEQYF
TGTGCCACCAGCAGAGATCTCGCTGTCGGCTACGAGCAGTACTTC
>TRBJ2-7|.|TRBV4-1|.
CASSQDRGPLEQYF
TGCGCCAGCAGCCAAGACAGGGGACCTTTAGAGCAGTACTTC
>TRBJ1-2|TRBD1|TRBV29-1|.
CSVATGSYGYTF
TGCAGCGTAGCGACAGGGTCCTATGGCTACACCTTC
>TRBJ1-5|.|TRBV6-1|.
CASSEALGNQPQHF
TGTGCCAGCAGTGAGGCGCTAGGCAATCAGCCCCAGCATTTT
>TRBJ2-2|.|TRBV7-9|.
CASSSGQTNTGELFF
TGTGCCAGCAGCTCCGGACAGACGAACACCGGGGAGCTGTTTTTT
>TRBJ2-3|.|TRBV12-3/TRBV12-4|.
CASSARLEGTQYF
TGTGCCAGCAGTGCCCGGCTCGAGGGTACGCAGTATTTT
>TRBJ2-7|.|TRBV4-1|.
CASPSPREQYF
TGCGCCAGCCCTTCCCCTCGCGAGCAGTACTTC
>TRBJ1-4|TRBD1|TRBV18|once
CASSPWDRGEKLFF
TGTGCCAGCTCACCTTGGGACAGAGGTGAAAAACTGTTTTTT
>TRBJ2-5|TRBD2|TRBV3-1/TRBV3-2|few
CASSFRTSGGIGETQYF
TGTGCCAGCAGCTTCCGGACTAGCGGGGGGATCGGGGAGACCCAGTACTTC
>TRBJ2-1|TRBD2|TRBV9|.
CASSATGTSGYNEQFF
TGTGCCAGCAGCGCAACGGGGACTAGCGGATACAATGAGCAGTTCTTC
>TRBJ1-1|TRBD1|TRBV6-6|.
CASTYYGQGNTEAFF
TGTGCCAGCACCTATTACGGACAGGGGAACACTGAAGCTTTCTTT
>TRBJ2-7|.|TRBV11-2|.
CASSLGFPYEQYF
TGTGCCAGCAGCTTAGGTTTCCCGTACGAGCAGTACTTC
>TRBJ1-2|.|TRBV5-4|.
CASSLEGQSYNYGYTF
TGTGCCAGCAGCTTGGAGGGGCAGTCGTATAACTATGGCTACACCTTC
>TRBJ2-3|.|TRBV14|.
CASSPRGYTQYF
TGTGCCAGCAGCCCACGCGGGTATACGCAGTATTTT